These 10 T cell receptor beta chains originate from one sample sequenced in a study of T cells in Graves' hyperthyroidism and ophthalmopathy. TCR beta CDR3 sequences were amplified from RNA transcripts. The TCR CDR3 was amplified in a first-round RT-PCR using the HTBI primer set. TCRdb re-called the multiplex PCR reads through MiXCR, storing one row per CDR3 protein. The data hold 560,000 or so distinct CDR3 sequences, with 15% to 20% observed a single time. Specimen: blood. The receptors come from a man in his forties with Graves' ophthalmopathy.

This clonotype was seen a handful of times. The chain links TRBV20-1 to TRBJ2-7, with a weak D call TRBD2 (6 bases). V was shortened by 4 bases and J by 2 bases, with 21 bases between the two germline ends. The CDR3 contains 16 residues. Germline lookup yields CDR1 DFQATT and CDR2 SNEGSKA (reference sequence). CDR3 amino acids: CSAKVRPGAPTYEQYF. CDR3 DNA sequence: TGCAGTGCTAAGGTCCGTCCGGGAGCACCCACCTACGAGCAGTACTTC.

The V call is TRBV6-1, the J call TRBJ2-5; the D gene is possibly TRBD1 (5 bases). The CDR3 extends over 16 amino acids. CDR1 MNHNS and CDR2 SASEGT come from the germline V gene. Trimming left V 5 bases short and J 2 bases short, with 18 bases between. This chain's CDR3 is CASSQGAAINQETQYF. The CDR3 bases are TGTGCCAGCAGTCAAGGGGCGGCTATAAATCAAGAGACCCAGTACTTC.

Of note for this clonotype: This sequence may be a read error, since a much larger clone differs from it by one base. V gene TRBV7-9 combines with J gene TRBJ2-7; 10 positions agree with TRBD1. The ends lost 5 bases at V and 7 bases at J; junction bases unmatched: 5. Germline V gene lookup returns CDR1 SEHNR and CDR2 FQNEAQ (reference sequence). The CDR3 contains 13 residues. Here the CDR3 reads CASSPGQGQEQYF. CDR3 sequence (DNA): TGTGCCAGCAGCCCGGGACAGGGGCAGGAGCAGTACTTC.

The chain is built from TRBV7-3 and TRBJ1-1, with 9 positions matching TRBD1. The ends lost 4 bases at V and 1 base at J; junction bases unmatched: 7. In germline, CDR1 is SGHTA, CDR2 FQGTGA. The CDR3 consists of 16 residues. The CDR3 reads CASSSPGQGTNTEAFF. The CDR3 nucleotides are TGTGCCAGCAGCTCTCCGGGACAGGGTACGAACACTGAAGCTTTCTTT.

This clonotype was detected a few times. The chain couples TRBV28 to TRBJ2-1; D ambiguous. Trimming took off 5 bases at V and 0 bases at J, with 11 bases between the two ends. Germline CDR1 and CDR2: MDHEN and SYDVKM. The CDR3 covers 15 residues. CDR3 DNA sequence: TGTGCCAGCAGTCGTACCCCTAGCTCCTACAATGAGCAGTTCTTC. This codes for CASSRTPSSYNEQFF.

V usage is TRBV7-9 and J usage is TRBJ2-4; 7 bases are a match to TRBD1. This CDR3 has 14 residues. Germline V CDR1 and CDR2: SEHNR, FQNEAQ (reference sequence). Trimming took 5 bases from V and 4 from J; bases not matched to a gene: 5. The CDR3 DNA is TGTGCCAGCAGCGGAACGGGACAGAAAAACATTCAGTACTTC. This gives the protein CASSGTGQKNIQYF.

This clonotype came up a few times. The genes are TRBV30 and TRBJ1-1; 7 positions match TRBD1. The V and J ends lost 5 bases and 0 bases, in that order; junction bases with no gene match: 3. The CDR3 covers 13 residues. Germline V CDR1 and CDR2: GTSNPN, SVGIG (reference sequence). CDR3 region: CAWGGGLNTEAFF. The CDR3 DNA follows: TGTGCCTGGGGAGGGGGCTTGAACACTGAAGCTTTCTTT.

There are a few counts of this clonotype. V usage is TRBV7-2 and J usage is TRBJ2-7; D tentatively reads TRBD1 or TRBD2 (5 bases each). Trimming cost V 5 bases and J 6 bases, with 20 bases left between them. The CDR3 is made up of 15 amino acids. Germline V gene data show CDR1 as SGHTA and CDR2 as FQGNSA. This chain's CDR3 is CASSPGTSGYGEQYF. CDR3 bases: TGTGCCAGCAGCCCCGGGACCTCGGGGTACGGCGAGCAGTACTTC.

This clonotype was seen repeatedly, ten times or more. The chain recombines TRBV30 with TRBJ1-1; tentatively, D is TRBD1 (5 bases). The CDR3 sequence is 14 residues long. Per the germline V gene, CDR1 is GTSNPN and CDR2 is SVGIG (reference sequence). The germline V and J ends were trimmed by 8 bases and 1 base, with 17 bases remaining between them. The CDR3 DNA reads TGTGCCACCGTCCGGCGGGGCTCGAACACTGAAGCTTTCTTT. Its protein is CATVRRGSNTEAFF.

This clonotype has at least ten counts. V is TRBV30 and J is TRBJ2-1; TRBD2 matches 9 bases. The CDR3 runs 17 residues. Germline lookup yields CDR1 GTSNPN and CDR2 SVGIG (reference sequence). The V and J ends lost 5 bases and 7 bases, in that order; junction bases with no gene match: 18. Here the CDR3 reads CAWDAAPPAGGGNEQFF. The CDR3 DNA is TGTGCCTGGGATGCCGCCCCCCCGGCGGGAGGGGGGAATGAGCAGTTCTTC.